The 21 T cell receptor beta chains below come from one sample, sequenced in a study of vaccination effects on CD4 cells after COVID-19 (dated by TCRdb to between 2021 and 2024). The method behind the library was the immunoSEQ multiplex PCR assay. TCRdb mirrors the immuneACCESS table, restricted to in-frame sequences. Some clones are absent from its copies; in checked studies, under half trace to an unresolved V gene, and the reason for the others is unknown. This sample has approximately 8,900 clones in its table, and 65% to 85% of those were observed once. The top ten clonotypes cover around an eighth of the sample. These receptors' targets are unknown. In the ViraFEST assay, PBMC were stimulated with viral peptide pools, and TCR sequencing was then used to find antigen-specific CD4+ T cell clonotypes based on their expansion. After approximately 11 days of culture, CD4+ T cells were isolated with the EasySep CD4+ T cell isolation kit.

The material was CD4+ T cells from PBMCs cultured with HCoV-229E spike peptides, obtained before COVID-19 vaccination. The sample's cell subset or site label, decoded: HCoV-229E spike overlapping peptide pool stimulation. These receptors all stem from a human donor who received a COVID-19 vaccine.

The CDR3 DNA reads TGTGCCAGCAGTTTATCGATGTATCGGGACAGGGCCTACGAGCAGTACTTC. Its translation: CASSLSMYRDRAYEQYF. The rearrangement joins TRBV27 to TRBJ2-7, with 9 bases aligning to TRBD1. Trimming took 0 bases from V and 2 from J; bases not matched to a gene: 8. The CDR3 consists of 17 residues. Germline V CDR1 and CDR2: MNHEY, SMNVEV (reference sequence).

The sample holds a few counts of this clone. This rearrangement joins TRBV20-1 to TRBJ1-2, with 7 bases fitting TRBD1. The V gene end was trimmed by 8 bases and the J gene end by 4 bases; junction bases not matched to a gene: 4. Germline V gives CDR1 DFQATT, CDR2 SNEGSKA (reference sequence). The CDR3 extends over 11 amino acids. CDR3 region: CSSRQGYGYTF. The CDR3 DNA reads TGCAGTTCCCGACAGGGCTATGGCTACACCTTC.

This clone appeared a single time. The gene calls are TRBV7-8 and TRBJ1-5, with a tentative D call TRBD1 (5 bases). The V gene lost 3 bases and the J gene lost 7 bases, with 16 bases spanning the gap. Germline-derived CDR1 and CDR2 are SGHVS and FQNEAQ. This CDR3 has 15 residues. DNA for the CDR3: TGTGCCAGCAGCTTTGATAGGCAGGGTGGCCAGCCCCAGCATTTT. Translating gives CASSFDRQGGQPQHF.

This clone came up once. The J gene is TRBJ2-7, the V gene TRBV15; 9 bases match TRBD1. The junction had 3 bases not matched to a gene; V was cut back by 4 bases and J by 2 bases. The CDR3 consists of 14 residues. The germline V gene has CDR1 LNHNV and CDR2 YYDKDF (reference sequence). CDR3 sequence reads: CATSTGQGTYEQYF. The CDR3 DNA is TGTGCCACCAGCACCGGACAGGGGACCTACGAGCAGTACTTC. Together with reference TRBV15 and TRBJ2-7, the CDR3 gives the full variable domain: DAMVIQNPRYQVTQFGKPVTLSCSQTLNHNVMYWYQQKSSQAPKLLFHYYDKDFNNEADTPDNFQSRRPNTSFCFLDIRSPGLGDTAMYLCATSTGQGTYEQYFGPGTRLTVT.

The CDR3 coding sequence is TGTGCCAGCAGTTTTTCGACAGGGGGCTTTGATCAGCCCCAGCATTTT. This gives the protein CASSFSTGGFDQPQHF. The V gene is TRBV6-5, the J gene TRBJ1-5, with 10 bases lining up with TRBD1. The length of the CDR3 is 16 residues. The J segment lost 5 bases and the V segment lost 4 bases, leaving 8 bases of the junction unmatched. Germline CDR1 MNHEY, CDR2 SVGAGI.

CDR3 region: CASSCGRDIGEKLFF. The CDR3 DNA reads as TGTGCCAGTTCGTGCGGAAGGGACATTGGTGAAAAACTGTTTTTT. The chain is built from TRBV21-1 and TRBJ1-4; the table's D call, TRBD1, was not checked against the DNA. TRBV21-1 is noted as a pseudogene. The CDR3 extends over 15 amino acids.

This sequence joins TRBV3-1 (or the pseudogene TRBV3-2) and TRBJ2-1, with D unresolved. The CDR3 is 13 amino acids. Germline CDR1 and CDR2: LGHDT and YNNKEL (reference sequence). V was cut by 0 bases and J by 10 bases, with 10 bases left in between. CDR3 in amino acids: CASSQERLAEQFF. DNA of the CDR3: TGTGCCAGCAGCCAAGAAAGACTGGCCGAGCAGTTCTTC.

V usage is TRBV6-5 and J usage is TRBJ1-5; D remains unclear. Germline CDR1 is MNHEY and CDR2 is SVGAGI. The ends were cut back, 0 bases at V and 7 bases at J, with 16 bases in the middle. The CDR3 consists of 16 residues. CDR3 residues: CASSYSGNSLGQPQHF. The CDR3 bases are TGTGCCAGCAGTTACTCGGGCAACTCCCTGGGACAGCCCCAGCATTTT.

The rearrangement joins TRBV7-5 to TRBJ2-7; the D segment call TRBD2 is taken from the table without a DNA check. TRBV7-5 has pseudogene status. The CDR3 contains 13 residues. The CDR3 sequence: CVRGGTGPYEQYF. CDR3 DNA sequence: TGTGTCAGAGGAGGGACCGGTCCCTACGAGCAGTACTTC.

The chain joins TRBV5-1 to TRBJ1-4; unclear D gene. Germline CDR1 SGHRS, CDR2 YFSETQ. V lost 2 bases, J lost 3 bases, and 5 bases lay in between. This CDR3 is built from 13 residues. Here the CDR3 reads CASSFQSNEKLFF. In DNA, the CDR3 is TGCGCCAGCAGCTTTCAGTCTAATGAAAAACTGTTTTTT.

The chain has TRBV27 and TRBJ2-7; D is undetermined. The CDR3 has 14 amino acids. Germline V lookup: CDR1 MNHEY, CDR2 SMNVEV (reference sequence). Trimming removed 0 bases from V and 7 bases from J, with 13 bases in between. The CDR3 bases are TGTGCCAGCAGTTTATCAGGTACTGTGGTGGAGCAGTACTTC. Translated, it gives CASSLSGTVVEQYF.

The chain couples TRBV5-1 to TRBJ1-4; tentatively, D is TRBD1 (6 bases). Germline assignment: CDR1 SGHRS and CDR2 YFSETQ. The CDR3 totals 16 residues. V was clipped by 4 bases and J by 0 bases, with 13 bases between them. The CDR3 DNA follows: TGCGCCAGCAGCGAGTTATCAGGGGCAACTAATGAAAAACTGTTTTTT. Protein sequence: CASSELSGATNEKLFF.

The chain employs TRBV5-1 and TRBJ1-1; D may be TRBD1 (5 bases). V shed 0 bases and J shed 5 bases, with 14 bases lying between them. Germline V lookup: CDR1 SGHRS, CDR2 YFSETQ. CDR3 size: 15 residues. CDR3 loop: CASSLGGGGQTEAFF. The CDR3, as DNA: TGCGCCAGCAGCTTGGGCGGGGGAGGGCAAACTGAAGCTTTCTTT.

This clone was counted only a few times. The chain carries TRBV7-2 and TRBJ1-2; tentatively, D is TRBD1 (5 bases). V dropped 6 bases and J dropped 4 bases, with 12 bases sitting between them. Per the germline V gene, CDR1 is SGHTA and CDR2 is FQGNSA. The CDR3 covers 13 residues. The CDR3 DNA reads as TGTGCCAGCAGTTCAGGGATGGGCTATGGCTACACCTTC. This codes for CASSSGMGYGYTF.

The chain recombines TRBV7-9 with TRBJ2-2, with 9 bases aligning to TRBD1. The V segment lost 6 bases and the J segment 7 bases; nucleotides outside the gene matches: 12. The CDR3 has 16 amino acids. From germline, CDR1 is SEHNR and CDR2 FQNEAQ (reference sequence). The CDR3 sequence: CASSSRRTGDSGELFF. CDR3 DNA sequence: TGTGCCAGCAGTTCAAGACGGACAGGGGACAGCGGGGAGCTGTTTTTT.

This chain uses TRBV6-5 with TRBJ1-1; 7 bases line up with TRBD1. Germline V gene data show CDR1 as MNHEY and CDR2 as SVGAGI. The CDR3 is 13 residues long. J lost 1 base, V lost 8 bases, and 4 bases had no gene match. CDR3 residues: CASETGSNTEAFF. The CDR3 DNA sequence: TGTGCCAGCGAGACAGGGTCGAACACTGAAGCTTTCTTT.

The chain links TRBV5-1 to TRBJ1-1, with D tentatively TRBD1 (5 bases). The CDR3 has 13 residues. Per the germline V gene, CDR1 is SGHRS and CDR2 is YFSETQ. Trimming took off 0 bases at V and 8 bases at J, with 11 bases between the two ends. The CDR3 loop reads CASSLASGEEAFF. For the CDR3, the DNA is TGCGCCAGCAGCTTGGCTTCGGGGGAGGAAGCTTTCTTT.

The chain employs TRBV7-6 and TRBJ2-6; D not resolved. The CDR3 sequence is 17 residues long. Germline V lookup: CDR1 SGHVS, CDR2 FNYEAQ. V lost 4 bases, J lost 0 bases, and 13 bases lay in between. CDR3 DNA: TGTGCCAGCAGCTCCGGACCGCTCATCTCTGGGGCCAACGTCCTGACTTTC. Its translation is CASSSGPLISGANVLTF.

This clone showed up just once. This rearrangement joins TRBV2 to TRBJ1-1; 7 bases are a match to TRBD1. The CDR3 loop spans 13 amino acids. Germline V gene sequence: CDR1 SNHLY, CDR2 FYNNEI. J gave up 7 bases and V 4 bases, and 6 bases lay outside the gene matches. In DNA, the CDR3 is TGTGCCAGCAGTGTCGGACAGGTTGGTGAAGCTTTCTTT. Translating it yields CASSVGQVGEAFF. The whole variable domain, filled in from reference TRBV2 and TRBJ1-1, reads EPEVTQTPSHQVTQMGQEVILRCVPISNHLYFYWYRQILGQKVEFLVSFYNNEISEKSEIFDDQFSVERPDGSNFTLKIRSTKLEDSAMYFCASSVGQVGEAFFGQGTRLTVV.

V gene TRBV10-2 combines with J gene TRBJ2-1; 7 bases match TRBD2. The germline gives CDR1 WSHSY, CDR2 SAAADI. With V trimmed by 4 bases and J by 9 bases, 9 bases remained unmatched. CDR3 size: 14 residues. CDR3 protein: CASSAASGRLEQFF. The CDR3 DNA follows: TGCGCCAGCAGTGCGGCTAGCGGACGTCTTGAGCAGTTCTTC.

V is TRBV5-1 and J is TRBJ1-1; maybe TRBD1 (5 bases). The CDR3 is made up of 14 amino acids. V was cut by 4 bases and J by 4 bases, with 14 bases left in between. Germline V lookup: CDR1 SGHRS, CDR2 YFSETQ. CDR3 DNA sequence: TGCGCCAGCAGCGAGCAGGGACCGAGCACTGAAGCTTTCTTT. Translated, it gives CASSEQGPSTEAFF.